These 19 T cell receptor beta chains were all obtained from the same sample, sequenced in a study of blood T cell repertoires in COVID-19. The repertoire was sequenced with immunoSEQ multiplex PCR; TCRdb's copy has only in-frame clones and lacks some. Of roughly 80,000 clones detected, over 70% appear once; the ten largest clones hold around 10%. Sequenced material: peripheral blood. The source is a human donor in a cohort sampled during active COVID-19.

This chain uses TRBV6-5 with TRBJ1-6, with TRBD1 identical over 7 bases. The CDR3 has 15 residues. From germline, CDR1 is MNHEY and CDR2 SVGAGI. Trimming removed 6 bases from V and 7 bases from J; junction bases left unmatched: 9. The CDR3 DNA follows: TGTGCCAGCAGGGAGACAGGGAGTGGGAATTCACCCCTCCACTTT. This encodes CASRETGSGNSPLHF.

This CDR3 reads CSASQGGTGELFF. Here the CDR3 DNA reads TGCAGTGCGAGTCAGGGAGGCACCGGGGAGCTGTTTTTT. J is TRBJ2-2 and V is TRBV20-1, with a possible D match to TRBD2 (6 bases). Trimming removed 6 bases from V and 4 bases from J, with 12 bases in between. Germline CDR1 DFQATT, CDR2 SNEGSKA (reference sequence). This CDR3 is built from 13 residues.

The V gene is TRBV4-1, the J gene TRBJ2-7, with 10 bases that match TRBD1. V trimming: 4 bases; J trimming: 2 bases; junction bases outside the gene matches: 8. Germline assignment: CDR1 MGHRA and CDR2 YSYEKL. The CDR3 has 16 amino acids. CDR3 sequence (DNA): TGCGCCAGCAGCCCCTTAGGGACAGGGGTTACCTACGAGCAGTACTTC. It yields the protein CASSPLGTGVTYEQYF.

This chain connects TRBV18 to TRBJ1-2; a weak D match, TRBD1 (6 bases). The CDR3 is made up of 15 amino acids. Germline values: CDR1 KGHSH, CDR2 LQKENI. The V and J ends lost 6 bases and 6 bases respectively, with 20 bases between them. CDR3 residues: CASSQSVQGEDGYTF. The CDR3 DNA is TGTGCCAGCTCCCAGTCTGTACAGGGCGAAGATGGCTACACCTTC.

This sequence joins TRBV3-1 (or the pseudogene TRBV3-2) and TRBJ1-5; 12 bases fit TRBD1. The CDR3 runs to 19 residues. Germline trimming cut 5 bases from V and 4 bases from J; bases unmatched to any gene: 15. Germline lookup yields CDR1 LGHDT and CDR2 YNNKEL (reference sequence). CDR3 in amino acids: CASSFPGQGAVRRNQPQHF. CDR3 sequence (DNA): TGTGCCAGCAGCTTTCCGGGACAGGGGGCTGTACGGCGGAATCAGCCCCAGCATTTT.

The chain is built from TRBV7-2 and TRBJ2-7; tentative D call: TRBD2 (5 bases). CDR3 length equals 15 residues. In germline, CDR1 is SGHTA, CDR2 FQGNSA. V was trimmed by 5 bases and J by 0 bases, leaving 14 bases between them. The CDR3 sequence: CASSPRLGSSYEQYF. The CDR3 DNA is TGTGCCAGCAGCCCTCGTCTGGGGAGCTCCTACGAGCAGTACTTC.

The genes are TRBV29-1 and TRBJ2-7; TRBD1 agrees at 10 bases. CDR1 and CDR2 (germline): SQVTM, ANQGSEA. Trimming cost V 6 bases and J 2 bases; bases outside gene matches: 7. CDR3 length: 14 amino acids. CDR3 residues: CSVQQTGGAYEQYF. CDR3 sequence (DNA): TGCAGCGTCCAGCAGACAGGGGGCGCCTACGAGCAGTACTTC.

This chain joins TRBV5-8 and TRBJ1-1; TRBD1 agrees at 9 bases. Germline CDR1 is SGHTS and CDR2 is YDEGEE. Unmatched junction bases numbered 13, after V lost 4 bases and J lost 3 bases. The CDR3 runs 17 residues. The CDR3 sequence: CASSQGTGKGRYTEAFF. CDR3 coding DNA: TGTGCCAGCAGCCAAGGGACAGGGAAAGGGAGATACACTGAAGCTTTCTTT.

The chain carries TRBV18 and TRBJ2-1; a weak D match, TRBD2 (5 bases). From germline, CDR1 is KGHSH and CDR2 LQKENI. V lost 3 bases and J 4 bases, leaving 16 bases between the germline ends. This CDR3 has 16 residues. For the CDR3, the DNA is TGTGCCAGCTCACCGACACTGCTCCGGGGTTACAATGAGCAGTTCTTC. Encoded protein: CASSPTLLRGYNEQFF.

This clone was counted once. V gene TRBV27 combines with J gene TRBJ2-6; D gene unclear. Deletions cut 6 bases from V and 0 bases from J, with 21 bases between. The CDR3 is 19 amino acids. The germline V gene has CDR1 MNHEY and CDR2 SMNVEV (reference sequence). As DNA, the CDR3 is TGTGCCAGCAGCTTCGGTATTTCGAACGCGCCCTCTGGGGCCAACGTCCTGACTTTC. Translation gives CASSFGISNAPSGANVLTF. Together with reference TRBV27 and TRBJ2-6, the CDR3 gives the full variable domain: EAQVTQNPRYLITVTGKKLTVTCSQNMNHEYMSWYRQDPGLGLRQIYYSMNVEVTDKGDVPEGYKVSRKEKRNFPLILESPSPNQTSLYFCASSFGISNAPSGANVLTFGAGSRLTVL.

V and J are TRBV11-2 and TRBJ2-4; tentative D call: TRBD1 (6 bases). Trimming left V 5 bases short and J 0 bases short, with 17 bases between. Germline assignment: CDR1 SGHAT and CDR2 FQNNGV. The CDR3 consists of 17 residues. CDR3 coding DNA: TGTGCCAGCAGCGTGAACAGGGTCCCCGTAGCCAAAAACATTCAGTACTTC. Translating gives CASSVNRVPVAKNIQYF.

This clone was detected only once. This chain joins TRBV6-2 or TRBV6-3 and TRBJ2-2; D is uncertain. This CDR3 comprises 13 residues. Germline V lookup: CDR1 MNHEY, CDR2 SVGEGT. Trimming took 2 bases from V and 8 from J, leaving 9 bases between them. This CDR3 reads CASSYPYRGELFF. The CDR3 DNA is TGTGCCAGCAGTTACCCGTACCGGGGGGAGCTGTTTTTT.

This chain uses TRBV2 with TRBJ2-1, with a possible D match to TRBD2 (5 bases). The CDR3 has 12 amino acids. V shed 7 bases and J shed 6 bases, with 10 bases lying between them. Germline assignment: CDR1 SNHLY and CDR2 FYNNEI. The CDR3 bases are TGTGCCAGCATCGGGGAGATCAATGAGCAGTTCTTC. It encodes CASIGEINEQFF.

The chain has TRBV5-1 and TRBJ2-7; 8 bases are shared with TRBD2. After removal of 2 bases from V and 1 base from J, the junction contained 5 bases not matched to a gene. This CDR3 is built from 15 residues. Germline CDR1 is SGHRS and CDR2 is YFSETQ. This CDR3 reads CASSFGGAESYEQYF. Here the CDR3 DNA reads TGCGCCAGCAGCTTCGGGGGGGCTGAATCCTACGAGCAGTACTTC.

This chain connects TRBV7-9 to TRBJ2-7; a possible D gene is TRBD1 (5 bases). Germline V CDR1 and CDR2: SEHNR, FQNEAQ (reference sequence). V lost 5 bases to trimming and J lost 1 base, with 9 bases between them. This CDR3 spans 13 amino acids. The CDR3 is CASSATESYEQYF. The CDR3 DNA reads TGTGCCAGCAGCGCGACAGAATCCTACGAGCAGTACTTC.

This clone was seen a few times. V is TRBV15 and J is TRBJ2-7, with TRBD2 matching 8 bases. Germline V CDR1 and CDR2: LNHNV, YYDKDF (reference sequence). There are 14 residues in the CDR3. The J segment lost 6 bases and the V segment lost 0 bases, leaving 4 bases of the junction unmatched. The CDR3 protein is CATSRDPREGEQYF. The CDR3 coding sequence is TGTGCCACCAGCAGAGATCCCCGGGAGGGCGAGCAGTACTTC.

This chain connects TRBV5-5 to TRBJ2-7; weak D call: TRBD1 (6 bases). This CDR3 has 14 amino acids. CDR1 is SGHKS, CDR2 YYEKEE, per germline (reference sequence). V lost 4 bases, J lost 0 bases, and 11 bases lay in between. CDR3 sequence: CASSMDRFSYEQYF. The CDR3 nucleotides are TGTGCCAGCAGCATGGACAGATTCTCCTACGAGCAGTACTTC. Filled out from reference TRBV5-5 and TRBJ2-7, the complete variable domain reads DAGVTQSPTHLIKTRGQQVTLRCSPISGHKSVSWYQQVLGQGPQFIFQYYEKEERGRGNFPDRFSARQFPNYSSELNVNALLLGDSALYLCASSMDRFSYEQYFGPGTRLTVT.

This chain uses TRBV7-9 with TRBJ2-6; D gene uncertain. This CDR3 spans 15 amino acids. Germline-derived CDR1 and CDR2 are SEHNR and FQNEAQ (reference sequence). Deletions cut 5 bases from V and 0 bases from J, with 8 bases between. The CDR3 DNA reads as TGTGCCAGCAGCCCCCGCGGCTCTGGGGCCAACGTCCTGACTTTC. Translated, it gives CASSPRGSGANVLTF.

V usage is TRBV25-1 and J usage is TRBJ1-3; D ambiguous. Germline values: CDR1 MGHDK, CDR2 SYGVNS. Trimming took off 4 bases at V and 4 bases at J, with 11 bases between the two ends. The length of the CDR3 is 14 residues. The CDR3 bases are TGTGCCAGCAGTGGGTCCTACAGAGGAAACACCATATATTTT. The encoded protein is CASSGSYRGNTIYF.